This T cell receptor beta chain was obtained from a study of OX40 agonist ivuxolimab in advanced cancers. Study-level information: Cancers in dose escalation were hepatocellular, melanoma, renal cell and head and neck.

V shed 4 bases and J 0 bases; nucleotides not matched to a gene: 2. Germline CDR1 SGHTA, CDR2 FQGNSA. The CDR3 totals 14 residues. Method: immunoSEQ multiplex PCR; TCRdb's copy keeps in-frame clones and lacks some. The sample lists over 15,000 clones; around 80% were seen once. Study results and limitations: Circulating CD4+ and CD8+ T cells showed clonal expansion by week 6 at 0.1 to 3.0 mg/kg. Fewer expanded clones were found on average in CD4+ than in CD8+ T cells. Some nonresponders additionally presented with little normalized T-cell clonal expansion.

Comments on this clone: Its antigen remains unknown.

Sequencing was performed on CD4+ or CD8+ T cells sorted from blood, taken in a trial of the OX40 agonist ivuxolimab. This TCR was recovered from an adult with an advanced solid tumor such as melanoma, head and neck, liver or kidney cancer. The V and J genes are TRBV7-2 and TRBJ2-7; 8 bases match TRBD2. CDR3 in DNA: TGTGCCAGCAGCTCAAGCGGGAGCTCCTACGAGCAGTACTTC. It yields the protein CASSSSGSSYEQYF.